This entry lists 10 T cell receptor beta chains sequenced from one sample in a study of CD8+CD57+ T cells in acquired aplastic anemia. Whoever was chosen for sequencing had shown CD8+CD57+ cell expansion by flow cytometry. The template used for profiling TCR beta VDJ and CDR3 was genomic DNA. TCRdb reprocessed the reads via MiXCR and lists one record per CDR3 protein. The table includes some 200,000 distinct CDR3 sequences, roughly 60% detected once. Sequencing used sorted CD4+, CD8+, or CD8+CD57+ T cells (not recorded which) from PBMCs. The receptors derive from a human donor with aplastic anemia.

The rearrangement joins TRBV5-1 to TRBJ2-7; D may match TRBD1 or TRBD2 (7 bases each). CDR3 size: 15 residues. Germline CDR1 SGHRS, CDR2 YFSETQ. V shed 7 bases and J shed 3 bases, with 20 bases lying between them. CDR3 DNA sequence: TGCGCCAGCGGACATTCAGGGGGACTATTCTACGAGCAGTACTTC. Amino acid sequence: CASGHSGGLFYEQYF.

This clonotype was seen a few times. Since no conserved phenylalanine or tryptophan closes the CDR3, a read error is the likely cause. It is unclear where the CDR3 begins or ends on the DNA, so no DNA is shown, and the CDR3 is as TCRdb lists it. The CDR3 protein is CSAREDRGQGWL. The chain employs TRBV20-1 and TRBJ1-2; the table's D call, TRBD1, has no DNA check behind it. With termini counted, the CDR3 has 12 amino acids. From germline, CDR1 is DFQATT and CDR2 SNEGSKA (reference sequence).

CDR3 region: CASSLAEAETQYF. The CDR3 nucleotides are TGTGCCAGCAGCTTGGCCGAGGCCGAGACCCAGTACTTC. V gene TRBV5-6 combines with J gene TRBJ2-5; D unclear. V lost 0 bases and J 5 bases, leaving 8 bases between the germline ends. Per the germline V gene, CDR1 is SGHDT and CDR2 is YYEEEE. This CDR3 spans 13 amino acids.

CDR3 residues: CATSRDLNRGYTF. The CDR3, as DNA: TGTGCCACCAGCAGAGATCTAAATCGCGGCTACACCTTC. This chain links TRBV15 with TRBJ1-2; D is unclear. The CDR3 has 13 residues. CDR1 and CDR2 from the germline V gene are LNHNV and YYDKDF (reference sequence). Deletions cut 0 bases from V and 8 bases from J, with 10 bases between.

This clonotype was observed a handful of times. The chain has TRBV29-1 and TRBJ1-1, with D uncertain. Trimming cost V 2 bases and J 4 bases, with 11 bases left between them. This CDR3 comprises 13 residues. The germline CDR1 and CDR2 sequences are SQVTM and ANQGSEA. CDR3 coding DNA: TGCAGCGTTGAAAAAGGGTCGCCCACTGAAGCTTTCTTT. Its translation is CSVEKGSPTEAFF.

This clonotype has at least ten counts. J is TRBJ2-1 and V is TRBV12-3 or TRBV12-4; D unresolved. The CDR3 runs to 11 residues. The V end was cut by 1 base, the J end by 9 bases, with 4 bases between. The CDR3 protein is CASSLGSEQFF. The CDR3 DNA reads as TGTGCCAGCAGTTTAGGTAGTGAGCAGTTCTTC.

A word on this clonotype: Germline and junction disagree at one end, which may indicate a read error. V usage is TRBV7-2 and J usage is TRBJ2-2; 11 positions match TRBD2. Per germline, CDR1 SGHTA and CDR2 FQGNSA. The CDR3 is made up of 15 amino acids. The CDR3: CVSSRLAGKPGELFF. In DNA form, the CDR3 reads TGTGTCAGCAGTCGACTAGCGGGAAAACCCGGGGAGCTGTTTTTT.

V and J are TRBV15 and TRBJ2-3; 9 positions agree with TRBD1. The CDR3 has 19 residues. After removal of 3 bases from V and 1 base from J, the junction contained 14 bases not matched to a gene. CDR1 is LNHNV and CDR2 is YYDKDF in the germline V gene (reference sequence). The CDR3 loop reads CATSSSERTGVFGTDTQYF. CDR3 DNA: TGTGCCACCAGCAGCTCCGAGCGGACAGGGGTTTTTGGCACAGATACGCAGTATTTT.

The V gene is TRBV20-1, the J gene TRBJ2-1; TRBD2 aligns across 16 bases. The CDR3 is made up of 19 amino acids. The V and J ends lost 6 bases and 2 bases, in that order; junction bases with no gene match: 13. The V gene's germline CDR1 is DFQATT and CDR2 SNEGSKA (reference sequence). Written as DNA, the CDR3 is TGCAGTGCCAGCGTGCCAGGGACTAGCGGGGGGGCCGCCTACAATGAGCAGTTCTTC. It translates to CSASVPGTSGGAAYNEQFF.

J is TRBJ2-3 and V is TRBV20-1, with TRBD2 identical over 7 bases. Germline CDR1 and CDR2: DFQATT and SNEGSKA (reference sequence). The junction had 6 bases not matched to a gene; V was cut back by 7 bases and J by 2 bases. The CDR3 spans 13 residues. The CDR3 DNA follows: TGCAGTGAGGGAGGGCTAAACACAGATACGCAGTATTTT. Translation gives CSEGGLNTDTQYF.